Included here is one T cell receptor (beta chain) sequence, with context. Primers used in a second PCR of about 7 to 12 cycles were a sample-barcoded 5' primer and a J-beta primer mix. TCRdb analysed the 5' RACE reads with MiXCR anew, one entry per CDR3 protein. The sample contains 600,000 to 650,000 distinct CDR3 sequences, 58% of which appear only once. The CDR3 is made up of 15 amino acids. V dropped 0 bases and J dropped 1 base, with 11 bases sitting between them. Germline V gene sequence: CDR1 SGHRS, CDR2 YFSETQ. These data belong to a study of blood T cells in healthy people across ages. V is TRBV5-1 and J is TRBJ2-7, with TRBD1 as a possible D gene (5 bases). The sequence was obtained from a man aged 55 to 70 in good health. Source material: blood. The CDR3 DNA reads TGCGCCAGCAGCTTGGCCCAGGGATGGTCCTACGAGCAGTACTTC. This sequence encodes CASSLAQGWSYEQYF.